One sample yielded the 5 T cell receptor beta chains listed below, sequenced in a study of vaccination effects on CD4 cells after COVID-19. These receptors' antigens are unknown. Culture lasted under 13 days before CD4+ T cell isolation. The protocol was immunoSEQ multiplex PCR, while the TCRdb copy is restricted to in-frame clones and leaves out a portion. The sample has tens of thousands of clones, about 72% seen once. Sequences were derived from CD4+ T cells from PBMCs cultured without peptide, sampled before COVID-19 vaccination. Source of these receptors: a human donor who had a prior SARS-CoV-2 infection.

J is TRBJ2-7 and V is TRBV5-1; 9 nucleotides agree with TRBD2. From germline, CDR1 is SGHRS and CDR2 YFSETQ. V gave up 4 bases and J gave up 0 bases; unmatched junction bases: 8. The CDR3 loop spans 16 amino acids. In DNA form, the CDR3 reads TGCGCCAGCAGCCCCGATAGCGGGGGTAGCTCCTACGAGCAGTACTTC. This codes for CASSPDSGGSSYEQYF.

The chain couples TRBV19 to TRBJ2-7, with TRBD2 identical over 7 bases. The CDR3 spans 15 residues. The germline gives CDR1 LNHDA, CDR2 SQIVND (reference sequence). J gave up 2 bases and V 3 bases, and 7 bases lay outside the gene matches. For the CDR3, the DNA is TGTGCCAGTAGTATCGGACTAGTAGGTCCCTACGAGCAGTACTTC. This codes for CASSIGLVGPYEQYF.

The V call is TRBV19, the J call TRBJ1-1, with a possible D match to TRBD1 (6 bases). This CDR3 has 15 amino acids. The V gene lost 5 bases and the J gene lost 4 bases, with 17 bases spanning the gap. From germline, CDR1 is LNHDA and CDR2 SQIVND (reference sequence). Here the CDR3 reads CASSSRGRGFTEAFF. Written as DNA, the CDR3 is TGTGCCAGTAGTTCGCGGGGGCGAGGGTTCACTGAAGCTTTCTTT.

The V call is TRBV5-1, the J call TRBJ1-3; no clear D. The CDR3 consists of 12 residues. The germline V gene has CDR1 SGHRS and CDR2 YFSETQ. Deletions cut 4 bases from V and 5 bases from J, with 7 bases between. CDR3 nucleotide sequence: TGCGCCAGCAGCCAAGACAGAAACACCATATATTTT. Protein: CASSQDRNTIYF.

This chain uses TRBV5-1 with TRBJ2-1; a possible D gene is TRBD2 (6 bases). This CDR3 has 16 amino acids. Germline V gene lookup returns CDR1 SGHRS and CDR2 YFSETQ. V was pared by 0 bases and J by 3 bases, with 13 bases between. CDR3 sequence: CASSLAGSGYYNEQFF. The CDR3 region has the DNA TGCGCCAGCAGCTTGGCCGGGAGCGGATACTACAATGAGCAGTTCTTC. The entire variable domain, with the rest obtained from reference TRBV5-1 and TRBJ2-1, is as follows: KAGVTQTPRYLIKTRGQQVTLSCSPISGHRSVSWYQQTPGQGLQFLFEYFSETQRNKGNFPGRFSGRQFSNSRSEMNVSTLELGDSALYLCASSLAGSGYYNEQFFGPGTRLTVL.